The 24 T cell receptor beta chains given below trace back to one sample, sequenced in a study of immune evolution from preneoplasia to lung adenocarcinoma (dated by TCRdb to the early 2020s). The method behind the library was the immunoSEQ multiplex PCR assay. Not all clones reach the TCRdb copy of this immuneACCESS table, which keeps in-frame sequences only. Checked studies attribute under half of the gap to unresolved V genes and leave the rest unexplained. The sample data list 3,500 or so clones, and 48% of these were observed just once. The ten top clones hold 23% of the sample. The specimen sequenced was FFPE normal lung tissue adjacent to the tumor. The receptors shown here come from a person in their fifties or sixties with lung adenocarcinoma.

For the CDR3, the DNA is TGTGCCTGGAGTTCCGACGACAGCTATGGCTACACCTTC. Its translation: CAWSSDDSYGYTF. The chain employs TRBV30 and TRBJ1-2; D might be TRBD1 (5 bases). CDR1 is GTSNPN and CDR2 is SVGIG in the germline V gene (reference sequence). This CDR3 is 13 amino acids long. Trimming removed 2 bases from V and 4 bases from J, with 11 bases in between.

This clone was seen only a few times. J is TRBJ2-7 and V is TRBV27; 7 bases are shared with TRBD1. The germline gives CDR1 MNHEY, CDR2 SMNVEV (reference sequence). The junction had 14 bases not matched to a gene; V was cut back by 5 bases and J by 4 bases. This CDR3 is built from 16 residues. The CDR3 DNA is TGTGCCAGCAGTCGTATGTCCGGGACAGACCCTTACGAGCAGTACTTC. Translated: CASSRMSGTDPYEQYF.

The rearrangement links TRBV7-9 to TRBJ2-1; D remains unclear. The CDR3 is 14 residues long. Trimming removed 2 bases from V and 7 bases from J, with 12 bases in between. Germline-derived CDR1 and CDR2 are SEHNR and FQNEAQ (reference sequence). The DNA for the CDR3 is TGTGCCAGCAGCTTACCACGGACGAGTAATGAGCAGTTCTTC. Translated: CASSLPRTSNEQFF.

The chain has TRBV7-9 and TRBJ2-5, with 7 bases aligning to TRBD1. Germline assignment: CDR1 SEHNR and CDR2 FQNEAQ (reference sequence). V shed 5 bases, J shed 2 bases, and the junction held 5 bases outside the gene matches. The CDR3 has 14 residues. The CDR3 here is CASSPADRQETQYF. The CDR3 DNA is TGTGCCAGCAGCCCAGCGGACAGGCAAGAGACCCAGTACTTC.

This clone has just a few counts. The chain recombines TRBV30 with TRBJ1-6; D uncertain. CDR1 GTSNPN and CDR2 SVGIG come from the germline V gene (reference sequence). V lost 3 bases to trimming and J lost 0 bases, with 9 bases between them. The CDR3 consists of 15 residues. CDR3 loop: CAWREPSSYNSPLHF. CDR3 coding DNA: TGTGCCTGGAGAGAACCGAGCTCCTATAATTCACCCCTCCACTTT.

This clone was counted once. V is TRBV28 and J is TRBJ2-3; D unclear. In germline, CDR1 is MDHEN, CDR2 SYDVKM. The V and J ends lost 5 bases and 0 bases respectively, with 3 bases between them. This CDR3 has 12 residues. The CDR3 region has the DNA TGTGCCAGCAGTCTCAGCACAGATACGCAGTATTTT. It encodes CASSLSTDTQYF.

This clone appeared a few times. Its ends do not fully match the called genes, so a read error is possible. The J gene is TRBJ2-5, the V gene TRBV6-5; D gene unclear. CDR1 MNHEY and CDR2 SVGAGI come from the germline V gene. This CDR3 has 14 residues. Here the CDR3 DNA reads TGTGCCAGCTCCTCCCCCAGGACGGAAGAGGCCCAGTACTTC. It yields the protein CASSSPRTEEAQYF.

The chain joins TRBV4-1 to TRBJ2-3, with a possible D match to TRBD1 (5 bases). The ends were cut back, 0 bases at V and 5 bases at J, with 15 bases in the middle. This CDR3 has 16 amino acids. Germline V gives CDR1 MGHRA, CDR2 YSYEKL. The CDR3 nucleotides read TGCGCCAGCAGCCAAGATCCTGGCAGGGCGAGAGATACGCAGTATTTT. It codes for CASSQDPGRARDTQYF.

V is TRBV10-2 and J is TRBJ2-1; tentatively, D is TRBD2 (5 bases). Per germline, CDR1 WSHSY and CDR2 SAAADI. V lost 10 bases to trimming and J lost 8 bases, with 12 bases between them. This CDR3 region has 11 residues. This CDR3 reads CATCHGDEQFF. CDR3 in DNA: TGCGCCACCTGCCACGGGGATGAGCAGTTCTTC.

The rearrangement uses TRBV19 and TRBJ1-2; D is uncertain. In germline, CDR1 is LNHDA, CDR2 SQIVND (reference sequence). V was clipped by 7 bases and J by 2 bases, with 14 bases between them. The length of the CDR3 is 14 residues. CDR3 in amino acids: CASTKGKPNYGYTF. CDR3 nucleotide sequence: TGTGCCAGTACAAAGGGTAAACCGAACTATGGCTACACCTTC.

This clone was counted only a few times. This sequence joins TRBV28 and TRBJ2-2; D is unclear. There are 14 residues in the CDR3. Germline V gene lookup returns CDR1 MDHEN and CDR2 SYDVKM. V lost 2 bases, J lost 3 bases, and 7 bases lay in between. The CDR3 reads CASSLQQYTGELFF. For the CDR3, the DNA is TGTGCCAGCAGTTTACAACAGTACACCGGGGAGCTGTTTTTT.

This chain links TRBV30 with TRBJ2-1, with 10 bases matching TRBD2. This CDR3 spans 13 amino acids. The germline gives CDR1 GTSNPN, CDR2 SVGIG (reference sequence). Trimming cost V 7 bases and J 4 bases; bases outside gene matches: 4. The CDR3 DNA reads as TGTGCCTTTAGCGGGAGGTCTTACAATGAGCAGTTCTTC. Translating it yields CAFSGRSYNEQFF.

This clone was observed a handful of times. The chain has TRBV28 and TRBJ1-2; D is perhaps TRBD1 (6 bases). With 0 bases removed from V and 0 bases from J, the gap between germline ends came to 17 bases. The germline gives CDR1 MDHEN, CDR2 SYDVKM. The CDR3 has 18 amino acids. The CDR3 is CASSLWEGHDPSNYGYTF. In DNA form, the CDR3 reads TGTGCCAGCAGTTTATGGGAGGGACACGACCCCTCTAACTATGGCTACACCTTC.

The chain carries TRBV18 and TRBJ1-5; D remains unclear. The germline CDR1 and CDR2 sequences are KGHSH and LQKENI. V was pared by 2 bases and J by 3 bases, with 8 bases between. The CDR3 has 14 residues. The CDR3 sequence is CASSPGNNNQPQHF. In nucleotides, the CDR3 is TGTGCCAGCTCACCAGGGAACAACAATCAGCCCCAGCATTTT. Supplemented by reference TRBV18 and TRBJ1-5, the full variable domain reads NAGVMQNPRHLVRRRGQEARLRCSPMKGHSHVYWYRQLPEEGLKFMVYLQKENIIDESGMPKERFSAEFPKEGPSILRIQQVVRGDSAAYFCASSPGNNNQPQHFGDGTRLSIL.

There are a few counts of this clone. This chain links TRBV30 with TRBJ2-7; D possibly uses TRBD1 or TRBD2 (5 bases each). V was trimmed by 2 bases and J by 1 base, leaving 12 bases between them. This CDR3 comprises 14 residues. Looked up from germline, CDR1 is GTSNPN and CDR2 is SVGIG (reference sequence). DNA for the CDR3: TGTGCCTGGAGTACGGGGACGGGTTCCTACGAGCAGTACTTC. Translating it yields CAWSTGTGSYEQYF.

This clone occurred a few times. This chain joins TRBV30 and TRBJ1-4, with a tentative D call TRBD1 (5 bases). V lost 1 base and J 3 bases, leaving 9 bases between the germline ends. Germline V gives CDR1 GTSNPN, CDR2 SVGIG (reference sequence). There are 14 residues in the CDR3. The CDR3 DNA follows: TGTGCCTGGAGTGGCAGGGAGTCTAATGAAAAACTGTTTTTT. It is translated as CAWSGRESNEKLFF.

This sequence joins TRBV5-4 and TRBJ2-1; 8 nucleotides match TRBD1. In germline, CDR1 is SGHNT, CDR2 YYREEE (reference sequence). Trimming cost V 4 bases and J 2 bases; bases outside gene matches: 8. The CDR3 sequence is 16 residues long. CDR3 region: CASSRTGTGTYNEQFF. The DNA for the CDR3 is TGTGCCAGCAGCCGGACAGGGACGGGAACCTACAATGAGCAGTTCTTC. Supplemented by reference TRBV5-4 and TRBJ2-1, the full variable domain reads ETGVTQSPTHLIKTRGQQVTLRCSSQSGHNTVSWYQQALGQGPQFIFQYYREEENGRGNFPPRFSGLQFPNYSSELNVNALELDDSALYLCASSRTGTGTYNEQFFGPGTRLTVL.

This clone counts as large. The chain is built from TRBV5-1 and TRBJ2-5; D gene uncertain. Germline V gene sequence: CDR1 SGHRS, CDR2 YFSETQ. This CDR3 contains 15 residues. V gave up 0 bases and J gave up 5 bases, with 14 bases separating them. This CDR3 is CASSLAVWVEETQYF. Written as DNA, the CDR3 is TGCGCCAGCAGCTTGGCGGTGTGGGTAGAGGAGACCCAGTACTTC.

V and J are TRBV28 and TRBJ2-1, with 11 bases aligning to TRBD2. The germline V gene encodes CDR1 MDHEN and CDR2 SYDVKM. CDR3 length: 15 amino acids. V lost 4 bases and J lost 12; bases outside the gene matches: 11. The CDR3 DNA is TGTGCCAGCAGTTGGGCTAGCGGGGGGCCCACTGGGCAGTTCTTC. Protein sequence: CASSWASGGPTGQFF.

The CDR3 sequence is CASSQSEGYEQYF. CDR3 DNA: TGCGCCAGCAGTCAATCGGAAGGCTATGAGCAGTACTTC. V and J are TRBV23-1 and TRBJ2-7; D ambiguous. TRBV23-1 qualifies as an ORF whose function is uncertain. The V end lost 0 bases, the J end lost 7 bases, and 10 bases lay between the germline ends. The CDR3 extends over 13 amino acids.

The genes are TRBV5-1 and TRBJ2-3; unclear D gene. Germline V gene data show CDR1 as SGHRS and CDR2 as YFSETQ. The CDR3 has 16 amino acids. V lost 0 bases and J lost 1, with 12 bases in between. The DNA of the CDR3 is TGCGCCAGCAGCTTGGCCTCGGCAGCCCGCACAGATACGCAGTATTTT. It is translated as CASSLASAARTDTQYF.

CDR3 region: CAWSVKGGAFGYTF. The CDR3 DNA reads TGTGCCTGGAGTGTAAAAGGGGGGGCTTTTGGCTACACCTTC. The chain uses TRBV30 and TRBJ1-2; weak D call: TRBD1 (6 bases). Germline assignment: CDR1 GTSNPN and CDR2 SVGIG (reference sequence). Trimming took 0 bases from V and 7 from J, leaving 15 bases between them. The CDR3 sequence is 14 residues long.

The chain carries TRBV6-5 and TRBJ2-1; 7 nucleotides agree with TRBD2. The germline V gene has CDR1 MNHEY and CDR2 SVGAGI. V lost 2 bases to trimming and J lost 7 bases; unmatched junction nucleotides: 2. The CDR3 length is 13 residues. DNA of the CDR3: TGTGCCAGCAGTTACGGGGAGGGGAATGAGCAGTTCTTC. It is translated as CASSYGEGNEQFF.

The chain joins TRBV11-3 to TRBJ1-1; D is unclear. Germline loops: CDR1 SGHNT, CDR2 YENEEA. V lost 2 bases, J lost 4 bases, and 8 bases lay in between. The CDR3 extends over 13 amino acids. CDR3 sequence reads: CASSLTTGTEAFF. The CDR3 nucleotides read TGTGCCAGCAGCTTAACTACGGGCACTGAAGCTTTCTTT.